These T cell receptor beta chains were read from a single sample in a study of T cell responses to AZD1222 COVID-19 vaccine. Repertoires were generated with immunoSEQ multiplex PCR, while TCRdb's copy carries only in-frame clones and drops some. Seen here are 58,000 or so clones, 84% observed once, and the top ten hold around 7.5%. The specimen comprised peripheral blood, sampled on day 0 of AZD1222 vaccination. The source of these receptors is an adult in good health. Both conserved end residues are part of each CDR3. Each record gives: D gene, CDR3 length, V gene, clone size, J gene, CDR3 DNA, CDR3 protein. D genes are given only for firm matches. Expanded clones get a size class; other rows say once, few or many, or leave the size out.

D gene: NA
CDR3 length: 11
V gene: TRBV4-2
clone size: NA
J gene: TRBJ2-7
CDR3 DNA: TGTGCCAGCGGGGACACCAACGAGCAGTACTTC
CDR3 protein: CASGDTNEQYF

D gene: TRBD1
CDR3 length: 14
V gene: TRBV6-4
clone size: NA
J gene: TRBJ1-1
CDR3 DNA: TGTGCCAGCAGTTTCTCGGACAGGGGCACTGAAGCTTTCTTT
CDR3 protein: CASSFSDRGTEAFF

D gene: NA
CDR3 length: 16
V gene: TRBV2
clone size: once
J gene: TRBJ2-7
CDR3 DNA: TGTGCCAGCAGGAGCCGGACAGATTTAAGCTCCTACGAGCAGTACTTC
CDR3 protein: CASRSRTDLSSYEQYF

D gene: NA
CDR3 length: 15
V gene: TRBV3-1/TRBV3-2
clone size: NA
J gene: TRBJ1-5
CDR3 DNA: TGTGCCAGCAGCCAAGCAGGAGCAGGGGCCCAGCCCCAGCATTTT
CDR3 protein: CASSQAGAGAQPQHF

D gene: NA
CDR3 length: 16
V gene: TRBV5-1
clone size: NA
J gene: TRBJ2-3
CDR3 DNA: TGCGCCAGCAGCCCGGAGGGACGGGGAAGCACAGATACGCAGTATTTT
CDR3 protein: CASSPEGRGSTDTQYF

D gene: NA
CDR3 length: 15
V gene: TRBV28
clone size: NA
J gene: TRBJ1-2
CDR3 DNA: TGTGCCAGCAGTTCCCCCGGGACACCGAACTATGGCTACACCTTC
CDR3 protein: CASSSPGTPNYGYTF

D gene: NA
CDR3 length: 15
V gene: TRBV5-4
clone size: NA
J gene: TRBJ1-5
CDR3 DNA: TGTGCCAGCAGTCCGGGGCCAGGGGTTAATCAGCCCCAGCATTTT
CDR3 protein: CASSPGPGVNQPQHF

D gene: NA
CDR3 length: 14
V gene: TRBV29-1
clone size: once
J gene: TRBJ2-7
CDR3 DNA: TGCAGCGTTGGGCCCCGCCTCTCATCCTACGAGCAGTACTTC
CDR3 protein: CSVGPRLSSYEQYF

D gene: NA
CDR3 length: 14
V gene: TRBV7-2
clone size: NA
J gene: TRBJ2-5
CDR3 DNA: TGTGCCAGCAGCTTTAACGGGGGTCTGGAGACCCAGTACTTC
CDR3 protein: CASSFNGGLETQYF

D gene: NA
CDR3 length: 14
V gene: TRBV10-2
clone size: NA
J gene: TRBJ2-2
CDR3 DNA: TGCGCCAGCGGACGGGGCTACGAAACCGGGGAGCTGTTTTTT
CDR3 protein: CASGRGYETGELFF

D gene: TRBD2
CDR3 length: 19
V gene: TRBV11-2
clone size: medium-sized
J gene: TRBJ2-1
CDR3 DNA: TGTGCCAGCAGCTCCTTATCGACTAGCTTTACAAGCTCCTACAATGAGCAGTTCTTC
CDR3 protein: CASSSLSTSFTSSYNEQFF

D gene: TRBD1
CDR3 length: 14
V gene: TRBV11-2
clone size: NA
J gene: TRBJ1-1
CDR3 DNA: TGTGCCAGCAGCCGCCAGGGGGAGGTGACTGAAGCTTTCTTT
CDR3 protein: CASSRQGEVTEAFF

D gene: TRBD1
CDR3 length: 14
V gene: TRBV5-1
clone size: NA
J gene: TRBJ1-5
CDR3 DNA: TGCGCCAGCAGCCCGACAGGGGACGGTCAGCCCCAGCATTTT
CDR3 protein: CASSPTGDGQPQHF

D gene: NA
CDR3 length: 13
V gene: TRBV13
clone size: NA
J gene: TRBJ2-1
CDR3 DNA: TGTGCCAGCAGCTTAGGGTGGGGCGATGAGCAGTTCTTC
CDR3 protein: CASSLGWGDEQFF

D gene: NA
CDR3 length: 13
V gene: TRBV14
clone size: NA
J gene: TRBJ2-5
CDR3 DNA: TGTGCCAGCAGCAAAAGACAGCAAGAGACCCAGTACTTC
CDR3 protein: CASSKRQQETQYF

D gene: TRBD1
CDR3 length: 16
V gene: TRBV5-6
clone size: NA
J gene: TRBJ1-2
CDR3 DNA: TGTGCCAGCAGCTGGAGGGGACAGGGGGCGAACTATGGCTACACCTTC
CDR3 protein: CASSWRGQGANYGYTF

D gene: TRBD1
CDR3 length: 15
V gene: TRBV24-1
clone size: NA
J gene: TRBJ2-7
CDR3 DNA: TGTGCCACCAGAGGATCGACAGGGTATTTCTACGAGCAGTACTTC
CDR3 protein: CATRGSTGYFYEQYF

D gene: TRBD2
CDR3 length: 13
V gene: TRBV6-2/TRBV6-3
clone size: NA
J gene: TRBJ2-1
CDR3 DNA: TGTGCCAGCAGTCTGATAGCGGGGGGACAGCAGTTCTTC
CDR3 protein: CASSLIAGGQQFF

D gene: NA
CDR3 length: 16
V gene: TRBV18
clone size: NA
J gene: TRBJ2-5
CDR3 DNA: TGTGCCAGCTCACCAGTGACCAACCTGTACCAAGAGACCCAGTACTTC
CDR3 protein: CASSPVTNLYQETQYF

D gene: NA
CDR3 length: 14
V gene: TRBV7-6
clone size: NA
J gene: TRBJ1-2
CDR3 DNA: TGTGCCAGCAGCTTAGGCGGGGATAACTATGGCTACACCTTC
CDR3 protein: CASSLGGDNYGYTF

D gene: TRBD2
CDR3 length: 15
V gene: TRBV28
clone size: NA
J gene: TRBJ2-5
CDR3 DNA: TGTGCCAGCAGCCCGGGGAGGGCAGACCAAGAGACCCAGTACTTC
CDR3 protein: CASSPGRADQETQYF

D gene: NA
CDR3 length: 14
V gene: TRBV7-8
clone size: NA
J gene: TRBJ2-7
CDR3 DNA: TGTGCCAGCAGCCGCTATAGTAGCTCCTACGAGCAGTACTTC
CDR3 protein: CASSRYSSSYEQYF

D gene: NA
CDR3 length: 14
V gene: TRBV3-1/TRBV3-2
clone size: NA
J gene: TRBJ1-5
CDR3 DNA: TGTGCCAGCAGCCAAGTACCCGGGGATCAGCCCCAGCATTTT
CDR3 protein: CASSQVPGDQPQHF

D gene: TRBD1
CDR3 length: 13
V gene: TRBV9
clone size: NA
J gene: TRBJ1-2
CDR3 DNA: TGTGCCAGCAGGCAGGGGGCGGACTATGGCTACACCTTC
CDR3 protein: CASRQGADYGYTF

D gene: NA
CDR3 length: 14
V gene: TRBV6-1
clone size: NA
J gene: TRBJ2-3
CDR3 DNA: TGTGCCAGCAGTGAACGCAGCCACACAGATACGCAGTATTTT
CDR3 protein: CASSERSHTDTQYF

D gene: NA
CDR3 length: 16
V gene: TRBV6-1
clone size: NA
J gene: TRBJ2-3
CDR3 DNA: TGTGCCAGCAGTGAAGGTACGGGACAACTCACAGATACGCAGTATTTT
CDR3 protein: CASSEGTGQLTDTQYF

D gene: NA
CDR3 length: 14
V gene: TRBV5-4
clone size: NA
J gene: TRBJ1-1
CDR3 DNA: TGTGCCAGCAGCTTGGATCTGGGACCCATGGGGGCTTTCTTT
CDR3 protein: CASSLDLGPMGAFF

D gene: NA
CDR3 length: 17
V gene: TRBV7-9
clone size: NA
J gene: TRBJ1-3
CDR3 DNA: TGTGCCAGCAGCTTAGGGGACATCCTTTTCCAAATCGACACCATATATTTT
CDR3 protein: CASSLGDILFQIDTIYF

D gene: NA
CDR3 length: 13
V gene: TRBV29-1
clone size: NA
J gene: TRBJ2-7
CDR3 DNA: TGCAGCGTTAAGGGCCGGAGCTCCTACGAGCAGTACTTC
CDR3 protein: CSVKGRSSYEQYF

D gene: TRBD2
CDR3 length: 15
V gene: TRBV5-4
clone size: NA
J gene: TRBJ2-7
CDR3 DNA: TGTGCCAGCAGCTCACCCGGGGGGTCCCCCTACGAGCAGTACTTC
CDR3 protein: CASSSPGGSPYEQYF

D gene: NA
CDR3 length: 15
V gene: TRBV7-9
clone size: NA
J gene: TRBJ1-5
CDR3 DNA: TGTGCCAGCAGCTTAGCCGCCGGGGGCAATCAGCCCCAGCATTTT
CDR3 protein: CASSLAAGGNQPQHF

D gene: NA
CDR3 length: 15
V gene: TRBV4-2
clone size: NA
J gene: TRBJ2-7
CDR3 DNA: TGTGCCAGCAGCCAAGAAGAGGCTACTAGCAGCGAGCAGTACTTC
CDR3 protein: CASSQEEATSSEQYF

D gene: NA
CDR3 length: 14
V gene: TRBV19
clone size: NA
J gene: TRBJ1-5
CDR3 DNA: TGTGCCAGTAGTGTGGGCCTTAGCAATCAGCCCCAGCATTTT
CDR3 protein: CASSVGLSNQPQHF

D gene: NA
CDR3 length: 15
V gene: TRBV6-5
clone size: NA
J gene: TRBJ1-5
CDR3 DNA: TGTGCCAGCAATTCGGTGGGAAGTGGTAATCAGCCCCAGCATTTT
CDR3 protein: CASNSVGSGNQPQHF

D gene: NA
CDR3 length: 12
V gene: TRBV11-3
clone size: NA
J gene: TRBJ1-3
CDR3 DNA: TGTGCCAGCAGCTTAAACACTAACACCATATATTTT
CDR3 protein: CASSLNTNTIYF

D gene: NA
CDR3 length: 13
V gene: TRBV3-1/TRBV3-2
clone size: NA
J gene: TRBJ1-4
CDR3 DNA: TGTGCCAGCAGCCAAGTGTCGGGGGTCAAACTGTTTTTT
CDR3 protein: CASSQVSGVKLFF

D gene: NA
CDR3 length: 13
V gene: TRBV12-3/TRBV12-4
clone size: once
J gene: TRBJ1-5
CDR3 DNA: TGTGCCAGCAGTTTTTCGGAGAATCAGCCCCAGCATTTT
CDR3 protein: CASSFSENQPQHF